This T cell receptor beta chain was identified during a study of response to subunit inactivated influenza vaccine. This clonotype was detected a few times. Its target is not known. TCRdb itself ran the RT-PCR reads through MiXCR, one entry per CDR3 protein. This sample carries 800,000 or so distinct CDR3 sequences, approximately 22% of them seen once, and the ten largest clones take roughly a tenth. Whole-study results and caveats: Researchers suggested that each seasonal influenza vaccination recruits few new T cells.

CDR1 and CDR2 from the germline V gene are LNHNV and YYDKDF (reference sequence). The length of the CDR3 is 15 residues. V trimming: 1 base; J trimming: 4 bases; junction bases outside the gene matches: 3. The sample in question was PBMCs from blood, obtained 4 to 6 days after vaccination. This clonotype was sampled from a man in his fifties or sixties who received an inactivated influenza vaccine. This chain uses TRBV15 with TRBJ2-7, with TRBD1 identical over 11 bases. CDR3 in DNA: TGTGCCACCAGCAGAGCCGGGACAGGGGGTTACGAGCAGTACTTC. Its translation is CATSRAGTGGYEQYF.